This is a list of T cell receptor beta chains from one sample in a study of response to subunit inactivated influenza vaccine. TCRdb fed the RT-PCR reads into MiXCR, producing one record per CDR3 protein. The table has 700,000 to 800,000 distinct CDR3 sequences, approximately 18% seen once; the top ten hold about 11%. Sequenced here: PBMCs from blood, sampled 5 days after vaccination. Receptors originate from a man in his fifties or sixties who received an inactivated influenza vaccine. CDR3s include the opening cysteine and the closing phenylalanine or tryptophan. The order of the fields is J gene, clone size, D gene, V gene, CDR3 DNA, CDR3 protein. The D gene is left open where the match is weak. Rows may omit the clone size; those that give it use once, few, many or a size class.

j_call: TRBJ2-7; clone_size: few; d_call: TRBD1; v_call: TRBV5-5; cdr3_nt: TGTGCCAGCAGCTGGGTGGGACAGGCGACCGAGCAGTACTTC; cdr3_aa: CASSWVGQATEQYF
j_call: TRBJ2-5; clone_size: few; d_call: TRBD2; v_call: TRBV20-1; cdr3_nt: TGCAGTGCTATCCCAGCGGGGGGCCGCGGAGAGACCCAGTACTTC; cdr3_aa: CSAIPAGGRGETQYF
j_call: TRBJ2-1; clone_size: NA; d_call: NA; v_call: TRBV18; cdr3_nt: TGTGCCAGCCGCTCACCGGAACTCAATGAGCAGTTCTTC; cdr3_aa: CASRSPELNEQFF
j_call: TRBJ2-5; clone_size: few; d_call: NA; v_call: TRBV25-1; cdr3_nt: TGTGCCAGCAGCCGTCGACAGGACCAAGAGACCCAGTACTTC; cdr3_aa: CASSRRQDQETQYF
j_call: TRBJ1-6; clone_size: NA; d_call: NA; v_call: TRBV20-1; cdr3_nt: TGCAGTGCGGAGAGCAGGGAGTTAACACCCCTCCACTTT; cdr3_aa: CSAESRELTPLHF
j_call: TRBJ2-7; clone_size: many; d_call: TRBD1; v_call: TRBV7-2; cdr3_nt: TGTGCCAGCAGCTTAGTGACAGGGAACGAGCAGTACTTC; cdr3_aa: CASSLVTGNEQYF
j_call: TRBJ1-2; clone_size: many; d_call: TRBD1; v_call: TRBV20-1; cdr3_nt: TGCAGTGCCGACGGACAGGGGATTTCAGGAGACTATGGCTACACCTTC; cdr3_aa: CSADGQGISGDYGYTF
j_call: TRBJ2-1; clone_size: many; d_call: TRBD2; v_call: TRBV6-1; cdr3_nt: TGTGCCAGCAGGGAAGCGGGAGGTGGCTACAATGAGCAGTTCTTC; cdr3_aa: CASREAGGGYNEQFF
j_call: TRBJ2-1; clone_size: NA; d_call: NA; v_call: TRBV7-2; cdr3_nt: TGTGCCAGCAGCTTAGTAGGGCAGCTAGGTTTTTACAATGAGCAGTTCTTC; cdr3_aa: CASSLVGQLGFYNEQFF
j_call: TRBJ2-5; clone_size: few; d_call: NA; v_call: TRBV4-1; cdr3_nt: TGCGCCAGCAGCCAAGAAAGGGTCTTTTTTGGGGGGACCCAGTACTTC; cdr3_aa: CASSQERVFFGGTQYF
j_call: TRBJ2-1; clone_size: few; d_call: NA; v_call: TRBV29-1; cdr3_nt: TGCAGCGCCGATCCCGGTTACAATGAGCAGTTCTTC; cdr3_aa: CSADPGYNEQFF
j_call: TRBJ2-3; clone_size: few; d_call: NA; v_call: TRBV7-6; cdr3_nt: TGTGCCAGCAGCTTAGCGGCGGGGTTAGATACGCAGTATTTT; cdr3_aa: CASSLAAGLDTQYF
j_call: TRBJ2-3; clone_size: many; d_call: NA; v_call: TRBV5-5; cdr3_nt: TGTGCCAGCAGCCAAAGTGGGTCCACAGATACGCAGTATTTT; cdr3_aa: CASSQSGSTDTQYF
j_call: TRBJ2-1; clone_size: NA; d_call: NA; v_call: TRBV7-9; cdr3_nt: TGTGCCAGCAGCTTATCCCCGGGGGCAGGCTCCTACAATGAGCAGTTCTTC; cdr3_aa: CASSLSPGAGSYNEQFF
j_call: TRBJ2-3; clone_size: NA; d_call: NA; v_call: TRBV20-1; cdr3_nt: TGCAGTGCCGAGAGTCCCGCTAGCCTTTACCCAGATACGCAGTATTTT; cdr3_aa: CSAESPASLYPDTQYF
j_call: TRBJ2-7; clone_size: NA; d_call: NA; v_call: TRBV7-8; cdr3_nt: TGTGCCAGCAGCTTGTCAGGGATAGGGAACGAGCAGTACTTC; cdr3_aa: CASSLSGIGNEQYF
j_call: TRBJ2-3; clone_size: many; d_call: TRBD2; v_call: TRBV5-1; cdr3_nt: TGCGCCAGCAGCCCGGTTGGCGGGAGAAGTGCAGATACGCAGTATTTT; cdr3_aa: CASSPVGGRSADTQYF
j_call: TRBJ2-1; clone_size: few; d_call: TRBD1; v_call: TRBV24-1; cdr3_nt: TGTGCCACCAGTTTTACAGGGGTCTACAATGAGCAGTTCTTC; cdr3_aa: CATSFTGVYNEQFF
j_call: TRBJ2-2; clone_size: few; d_call: TRBD1; v_call: TRBV9; cdr3_nt: TGTGCCAGCAGCCCGCGCTCCGGGACAGGGAGACCCAAGAACACCGGGGAGCTGTTTTTT; cdr3_aa: CASSPRSGTGRPKNTGELFF
j_call: TRBJ2-3; clone_size: NA; d_call: TRBD2; v_call: TRBV11-2; cdr3_nt: TGTGCCAGCAGCCGCGGGGGGGCCGGAGATACGCAGTATTTT; cdr3_aa: CASSRGGAGDTQYF
j_call: TRBJ2-5; clone_size: NA; d_call: NA; v_call: TRBV5-1; cdr3_nt: TGCGCCAGCAGCTTGTTTGGTAGCGCAGAGACCCAGTACTTC; cdr3_aa: CASSLFGSAETQYF
j_call: TRBJ2-3; clone_size: few; d_call: TRBD2; v_call: TRBV20-1; cdr3_nt: TGCAGTGCTCGTGGGACTAGCGGGGGGGACGCTAGGCAGTATTTT; cdr3_aa: CSARGTSGGDARQYF
j_call: TRBJ1-6; clone_size: few; d_call: TRBD1; v_call: TRBV6-2/TRBV6-3; cdr3_nt: TGTGCCGCGAACCGACAGGGATTCTCCTATAATTCACCCCTCCACTTT; cdr3_aa: CAANRQGFSYNSPLHF
j_call: TRBJ1-4; clone_size: NA; d_call: NA; v_call: TRBV6-1; cdr3_nt: TGTGCCAGCAGCGTTACAGGGAATCATGAAAAACTGTTTTTT; cdr3_aa: CASSVTGNHEKLFF
j_call: TRBJ2-5; clone_size: few; d_call: TRBD2; v_call: TRBV12-3/TRBV12-4; cdr3_nt: TGTGCCAGCAGTCCGACTAGCGGGGGGCGGGTGGTGACCCAGTACTTC; cdr3_aa: CASSPTSGGRVVTQYF
j_call: TRBJ1-5; clone_size: NA; d_call: NA; v_call: TRBV5-1; cdr3_nt: TGCGCCAGCAGCCCCGACCCAGGGGGCAATCAGCCCCAGCATTTT; cdr3_aa: CASSPDPGGNQPQHF
j_call: TRBJ2-6; clone_size: many; d_call: NA; v_call: TRBV6-1; cdr3_nt: TGTGCCAGCAGTCCCCTTGGGTACTCTGGGGCCAACGTCCTGACTTTC; cdr3_aa: CASSPLGYSGANVLTF
j_call: TRBJ2-7; clone_size: once; d_call: NA; v_call: TRBV6-2/TRBV6-3; cdr3_nt: TGTGCCAGCAGACGGGCCCACCGGGACCCGCTCAGGGAGCAGTACTTC; cdr3_aa: CASRRAHRDPLREQYF
j_call: TRBJ2-7; clone_size: few; d_call: TRBD1; v_call: TRBV28; cdr3_nt: TGTGCCAGCAGTTACCCTGACAGGGGGTCTTACGAGCAGTACTTC; cdr3_aa: CASSYPDRGSYEQYF
j_call: TRBJ2-7; clone_size: many; d_call: TRBD2; v_call: TRBV29-1; cdr3_nt: TGCAGCGTTGTCCGGACTAGCGGTACCTACGAGCAGTACTTC; cdr3_aa: CSVVRTSGTYEQYF
j_call: TRBJ2-1; clone_size: many; d_call: NA; v_call: TRBV27; cdr3_nt: TGTGCCAGCAGTTTTTTGGGGGGCAATGAGCAGTTCTTC; cdr3_aa: CASSFLGGNEQFF
j_call: TRBJ2-7; clone_size: NA; d_call: NA; v_call: TRBV24-1; cdr3_nt: TGTGCCACCAGTGATCTGTTGCGGAGTGAGCAGTACTTC; cdr3_aa: CATSDLLRSEQYF
j_call: TRBJ2-5; clone_size: NA; d_call: NA; v_call: TRBV7-2; cdr3_nt: TGTGCCAGCAGCTTGTCCTCCGGGGATCTGGGGACCCAGTACTTC; cdr3_aa: CASSLSSGDLGTQYF
j_call: TRBJ2-5; clone_size: NA; d_call: TRBD1; v_call: TRBV6-5; cdr3_nt: TGTGCCAGCAGTTACTCTCGGGACAGGGGGTACCAAGAGACCCAGTACTTC; cdr3_aa: CASSYSRDRGYQETQYF
j_call: TRBJ2-3; clone_size: few; d_call: NA; v_call: TRBV7-2; cdr3_nt: TGTGCCAGCAGCTCGCCCCTTTATACGCAGTATTTT; cdr3_aa: CASSSPLYTQYF
j_call: TRBJ1-2; clone_size: NA; d_call: TRBD1; v_call: TRBV7-9; cdr3_nt: TGTGCCAGCAGCTTAGCGGACGGGACAGCCTATGGCTACACCTTC; cdr3_aa: CASSLADGTAYGYTF
j_call: TRBJ1-1; clone_size: many; d_call: NA; v_call: TRBV20-1; cdr3_nt: TGCAGTGCGCGACCTACAGGGTTCATGAACACTGAAGCTTTCTTT; cdr3_aa: CSARPTGFMNTEAFF
j_call: TRBJ2-1; clone_size: NA; d_call: NA; v_call: TRBV7-9; cdr3_nt: TGTGCCAGCAGCTTAGTACCTCAAATGCAGTTCTTC; cdr3_aa: CASSLVPQMQFF
j_call: TRBJ2-1; clone_size: NA; d_call: NA; v_call: TRBV12-3/TRBV12-4; cdr3_nt: TGTGCCAGCAGTCGCCCTACCAAGCGGCACAATGAGCAGTTCTTC; cdr3_aa: CASSRPTKRHNEQFF
j_call: TRBJ2-3; clone_size: few; d_call: TRBD2; v_call: TRBV20-1; cdr3_nt: TGCAGTGCTCGAAGACGCCCAGGGAGGGAGACAGATACGCAGTATTTT; cdr3_aa: CSARRRPGRETDTQYF
j_call: TRBJ1-5; clone_size: many; d_call: NA; v_call: TRBV7-9; cdr3_nt: TGTGCCAGCACCATGGGAGGAAATCAGCCCCAGCATTTT; cdr3_aa: CASTMGGNQPQHF
j_call: TRBJ2-1; clone_size: once; d_call: NA; v_call: TRBV3-1; cdr3_nt: TGTGCCAGCAGCCAAGGGGGGTGGTCTAGCTCCTACAATGAGCAGTTCTTC; cdr3_aa: CASSQGGWSSSYNEQFF
j_call: TRBJ2-3; clone_size: few; d_call: TRBD2; v_call: TRBV20-1; cdr3_nt: TGCAGTGCGGTCGGACTAGCTGGCACAGATACGCAGTATTTT; cdr3_aa: CSAVGLAGTDTQYF
j_call: TRBJ1-2; clone_size: few; d_call: NA; v_call: TRBV4-3; cdr3_nt: TGCGCCAGCAGCCAAGATGTGTTCGAACAGGGCTGGTATGGCTACACCTTC; cdr3_aa: CASSQDVFEQGWYGYTF
j_call: TRBJ2-7; clone_size: few; d_call: NA; v_call: TRBV6-1; cdr3_nt: TGTGCCAGCAGTGAACAGATCCGCCCGCCCGTAGACGAGCAGTACTTC; cdr3_aa: CASSEQIRPPVDEQYF
j_call: TRBJ2-5; clone_size: NA; d_call: TRBD2; v_call: TRBV28; cdr3_nt: TGTGCCAGCAGTTTAGGACTAGTAACCACCGGGGAGACCCAGTACTTC; cdr3_aa: CASSLGLVTTGETQYF
j_call: TRBJ2-7; clone_size: many; d_call: TRBD2; v_call: TRBV7-2; cdr3_nt: TGTGCCAGCAGCTTAGAAGTGGCGGGAGAGATGTACTTC; cdr3_aa: CASSLEVAGEMYF